Listed below are T cell receptor beta chains from one sample, sequenced in a study of blood T cell repertoires in COVID-19. The assay was immunoSEQ multiplex PCR, and TCRdb's table has in-frame clones only and misses some. The sample shows a few hundred thousand clones, roughly 83% of them seen only once. The sequenced sample was peripheral blood. The receptors derive from a man aged 60 to 75 who had recovered from COVID-19. Each CDR3 is given with its conserved first and last residue. Each record gives: clone size, J gene, D gene, V gene, CDR3 DNA, CDR3 protein. The D gene is left open where the match is weak. Clone sizes are given selectively: once, few, many, or a class where the clone is expanded.

>NA|TRBJ1-1|NA|TRBV10-3
TGTGCCAGCGGCGCAGCCCGAGTGACTGAAGCTTTCTTT
CASGAARVTEAFF
>NA|TRBJ2-2|NA|TRBV7-9
TGTGCCAGCAGCTTAACAACAGGGAGCACCGGGGAGCTGTTTTTT
CASSLTTGSTGELFF
>NA|TRBJ2-7|NA|TRBV14
TGTGCCAGCAGCCAAGATCCCGTCAGGGCCCACGAGCAGTACTTC
CASSQDPVRAHEQYF
>NA|TRBJ1-1|NA|TRBV10-1
TGCGCCAGCAGCCAGCAGGGGATTGAAGCTTTCTTT
CASSQQGIEAFF
>NA|TRBJ2-7|TRBD1|TRBV3-1/TRBV3-2
TGTGCCAGCAGCCGCCTACAGGGGGCGAGAAACGAGCAGTACTTC
CASSRLQGARNEQYF
>NA|TRBJ1-1|NA|TRBV7-8
TGTGCCAGCAGCTTAGATACAAGGGGAGGGACCACTGAAGCTTTCTTT
CASSLDTRGGTTEAFF
>NA|TRBJ1-4|TRBD1|TRBV4-1
TGCGCCAGCAGCAAGCTCCGGGACAGGGATGAAAAACTGTTTTTT
CASSKLRDRDEKLFF
>NA|TRBJ1-5|TRBD1|TRBV4-1
TGCGCCAGCAGCCACAGCCGGACAGGGGGCGATCAGCCCCAGCATTTT
CASSHSRTGGDQPQHF
>NA|TRBJ1-6|TRBD1|TRBV5-1
TGCGCCAGCAGCGCGGGACAGGGTAATTCACCCCTCCACTTT
CASSAGQGNSPLHF
>once|TRBJ2-2|TRBD1|TRBV3-1/TRBV3-2
TGTGCCAGCAGCCAAGCGGGACAGGGGTGGACCGGGGAGCTGTTTTTT
CASSQAGQGWTGELFF
>NA|TRBJ1-2|NA|TRBV6-5
TGTGCCAGCAGTTATCTCTCGGGACAAAACTATGGCTACACCTTC
CASSYLSGQNYGYTF
>NA|TRBJ2-7|NA|TRBV15
TGTGCCACCAGCACAGACCCGGGTAAGGTTTACGAGCAGTACTTC
CATSTDPGKVYEQYF
>once|TRBJ1-2|NA|TRBV2
TGTGCCAGCAGTTATTCAGGGTATGGCTACACCTTC
CASSYSGYGYTF
>NA|TRBJ2-3|TRBD2|TRBV9
TGTGCCAGCAGCGGATCCGGGGGGTCTAGCACAGATACGCAGTATTTT
CASSGSGGSSTDTQYF
>NA|TRBJ1-4|NA|TRBV30
TGTGCCTGGAGTGTACCCCAAACTGCAACTAATGAAAAACTGTTTTTT
CAWSVPQTATNEKLFF
>NA|TRBJ2-2|NA|TRBV11-2
TGTGCCAGCAGCTTGGGGGCGATCTCCACCGGGGAGCTGTTTTTT
CASSLGAISTGELFF
>NA|TRBJ2-1|TRBD1|TRBV11-3
TGTGCCAGCAGGAGAGGGACAGGGGACGCAGATGAGCAGTTCTTC
CASRRGTGDADEQFF
>NA|TRBJ1-4|TRBD1|TRBV12-3/TRBV12-4
TGTGCCAGCAGTCGGGACAGGACCGAAAAACTGTTTTTT
CASSRDRTEKLFF
>NA|TRBJ2-5|TRBD2|TRBV9
TGTGCCAGCAGCGTAGAGGCTAGCGGGCTCCAAGAGACCCAGTACTTC
CASSVEASGLQETQYF
>once|TRBJ2-5|TRBD1|TRBV5-1
TGCGCCAGCAGTCTCACAGGGGGCCGAGAGACCCAGTACTTC
CASSLTGGRETQYF
>NA|TRBJ2-7|NA|TRBV11-2
TGTGCCAGCCGGGGGTCGATGGGCGAAACCTACGAGCAGTACTTC
CASRGSMGETYEQYF
>NA|TRBJ1-6|TRBD1|TRBV30
TGTGCCTGGAGTGTACACGACAGGGCTTGGAATTCACCCCTCCACTTT
CAWSVHDRAWNSPLHF
>NA|TRBJ2-2|NA|TRBV27
TGTGCCAGCAGTTCGAACGACAGGTCCGGGGAGCTGTTTTTT
CASSSNDRSGELFF
>few|TRBJ2-7|TRBD1|TRBV2
TGTGCCAGCAGTGACCCGGCGGGGACAGGGGGCTTTCTTGGGTACGAGCAGTACTTC
CASSDPAGTGGFLGYEQYF
>once|TRBJ1-5|NA|TRBV6-4
TGTGCCAGCAGTGACTCCCTGGGGGACACTCTTAGCAATCAGCCCCAGCATTTT
CASSDSLGDTLSNQPQHF
>NA|TRBJ2-7|NA|TRBV4-1
TGCGCCAGCAGCCAAGATATACAGGGCAGGCAGATCTCCTACGAGCAGTACTTC
CASSQDIQGRQISYEQYF
>once|TRBJ2-2|NA|TRBV6-1
TGTGCCAGCAGTGAAAGGTTTCTGGGACTCGACACCGGGGAGCTGTTTTTT
CASSERFLGLDTGELFF
>NA|TRBJ2-3|TRBD2|TRBV7-9
TGTGCCAGCAGCTTGTTGGCGGGGCGGGGGGTGCAGTATTTT
CASSLLAGRGVQYF
>NA|TRBJ2-4|TRBD2|TRBV6-7
TGTGCCAGCAGTTACTCGAAGTCCAGCGGGAGGGCCAACATTCAGTACTTC
CASSYSKSSGRANIQYF
>NA|TRBJ2-1|NA|TRBV2
TGTGCCAGCGGGGGCGGGAGCACCTACAATGAGCAGTTCTTC
CASGGGSTYNEQFF
>NA|TRBJ1-1|NA|TRBV6-4
TGTGCCAGCAGTGCAACATTGAACACTGAAGCTTTCTTT
CASSATLNTEAFF